These 4 T cell receptor beta chains came from one sample sequenced in a study of Ad26.COV2.S vaccination and SARS-CoV-2 variants. Sequenced by immunoSEQ multiplex PCR; TCRdb stores in-frame clones only, minus some. The sample has 300,000 to 400,000 clones; approximately 90% are singletons. The treatment was: roughly 18 received Ad26.COV2.S at low or high dose, single or two shots; five or six received placebo; per-sample allocation not given. Samples came from day 63 after the first vaccine or placebo injection. The material sequenced was peripheral blood, taken in a trial of Ad26.COV2.S vaccine versus placebo. These receptors were obtained from a person aged 18-65 years who received the Ad26.COV2.S COVID-19 vaccine or a placebo.

The rearrangement uses TRBV5-1 and TRBJ2-6; D is undetermined. V shed 1 base and J shed 0 bases, with 8 bases lying between them. The CDR3 runs 16 residues. Germline assignment: CDR1 SGHRS and CDR2 YFSETQ. The CDR3 nucleotides are TGCGCCAGCAGCTTGACTTTTGGCTCTGGGGCCAACGTCCTGACTTTC. Translating gives CASSLTFGSGANVLTF.

The chain links TRBV27 to TRBJ1-4; tentatively, D is TRBD1 (6 bases). CDR1 and CDR2 from the germline V gene are MNHEY and SMNVEV (reference sequence). V shed 0 bases and J shed 4 bases, with 9 bases lying between them. This CDR3 comprises 15 residues. The CDR3 DNA reads as TGTGCCAGCAGTTTATCGGGGGCAGTTAATGAAAAACTGTTTTTT. It specifies CASSLSGAVNEKLFF.

This sequence joins TRBV4-2 and TRBJ1-4, with a tentative D call TRBD1 (5 bases). This CDR3 comprises 16 residues. The germline gives CDR1 LGHNA, CDR2 YNFKEQ. V lost 0 bases and J 10 bases, leaving 18 bases between the germline ends. The CDR3 spells CASSQEGQGDGRKLFF. CDR3 coding DNA: TGTGCCAGCAGCCAAGAAGGCCAGGGTGACGGCCGAAAACTGTTTTTT.

This clone came up a few times. V usage is TRBV9 and J usage is TRBJ1-5; the D gene is possibly TRBD1 (5 bases). Germline values: CDR1 SGDLS, CDR2 YYNGEE. V dropped 0 bases and J dropped 2 bases, with 21 bases sitting between them. This CDR3 is 19 amino acids long. CDR3 protein: CASSVVREGRCIGNQPQHF. The DNA of the CDR3 is TGTGCCAGCAGCGTAGTAAGGGAGGGGAGGTGTATTGGCAATCAGCCCCAGCATTTT.